This TCR beta chain was identified during a study of blood T cell repertoires in COVID-19 (dated by TCRdb to 2020 to 2022). About the full investigation: Samples from collaborators originated in the United States, Italy and Spain and spanned both the acute and convalescent phases of COVID-19. The sample metadata nearly always contained a de-identified subject ID, COVID-19 status, age in years and sex. The repertoires were made available in a free public database intended to serve as a resource for research on the immune response to SARS-CoV-2. Subjects who had been exposed to COVID-19, were actively infected with it, or had recovered from it provided the deeply sampled blood TCRbeta repertoires that made up the dataset. The samples were drawn from the first 160 participants of the ongoing ImmuneRACE study and from some 1,300 subjects provided by 6 global collaborators. Where HLA class I and class II types were available, the types were taken from metadata supplied by the sample provider, not from assay-based typing. The prospective study material was composed of cDNA or gDNA derived from T cells, B-cell-depleted T cells, or PBMCs.

TCRbeta CDR3 regions were amplified from genomic DNA by means of the immunoSEQ Assay, a bias-controlled multiplex PCR. The authors' analysis ran thus. Within the assay, amplification of reference gene primers was used to estimate how many nucleated cells each sample contained. To quantify the absolute abundance of each unique TCRbeta CDR3 rearrangement, sequence reads were collapsed and filtered. Productive Simpson clonality was computed per sample as the square root of Simpson's diversity index over productive rearrangements. The immuneACCESS repertoire file appears here via TCRdb, limited to in-frame rearrangements. These files lack a portion of the clones; in checked studies, under half of the deficit traces to unresolved V genes, and the cause of the others is not known. Clone size and the V and J calls come from that table; the DNA yielded D and trimming. Across this sample there are some 130,000 clones, with roughly 79% seen only once. The ten largest clonotypes hold less than 14% of the sample.

Collaborating institutions collected whole blood in K2EDTA tubes following their own protocols. For TCRbeta analysis, collaborator samples were shipped as frozen whole blood, as isolated PBMCs, or as DNA extracted from either sample type. On this clone itself: It has no known antigen specificity. The input lacks base qualities; no much larger clone sits a single base away.

Study-wide conclusions, independent of this receptor: The amount of clinical and demographic metadata varied by source and participant and was provided uncurated.

Trimming takes 3 bases from V and 3 bases from J, and the germline ends sit 13 bases apart. Reading from cysteine to phenylalanine, the CDR3 counts 14 amino acids. Solely the CDR3 DNA is kept, with 42 bases framed from the first base. According to the germline V gene (reference sequence), CDR1 reads GTSNPN and CDR2 reads SVGIG. The sequence was obtained from a human donor in a cohort sampled during active COVID-19. The V and J segments used are TRBV30 and TRBJ2-3; a weak D assignment points to TRBD2 (6 bases agree). Sequencing used peripheral blood. The DNA sequence is TGTGCCTGGAGGGGGGGTGTGTGGACAGATACGCAGTATTTT. This codes for CAWRGGVWTDTQYF. With all but the CDR3 taken from the reference TRBV30 and TRBJ2-3 genes, the full variable domain is: SQTIHQWPATLVQPVGSPLSLECTVEGTSNPNLYWYRQAAGRGLQLLFYSVGIGQISSEVPQNLSASRPQDRQFILSSKKLLLSDSGFYLCAWRGGVWTDTQYFGPGTRLTVL.